This TCR beta chain emerged from a study of blood T cells in healthy people across ages. This clonotype was found a few times. The antigen is not known. General study results and limits: Bulk PBMC profiling left naive and antigen-experienced comparisons inconclusive.

A second PCR of 7 to 11 cycles used a sample-barcoded 5' primer and a J-beta primer mix. Per sample, CDR3-containing paired-end reads numbered at least 3 million. TCRdb called the 5' RACE reads again in MiXCR, with one record for every CDR3 protein. The repertoire includes 590,000 or so distinct CDR3 sequences, under 30% of them detected once, and more than 15% sits in the top ten. The germline gives CDR1 SGHTA, CDR2 FQGTGA. CDR3 length: 19 amino acids. J gave up 0 bases and V 4 bases, and 14 bases lay outside the gene matches. Source material: blood. The V and J genes are TRBV7-3 and TRBJ2-1; 8 bases match TRBD1. The clonotype originates from a woman at least 80 years old in good health. The CDR3, as DNA: TGTGCCAGCAGCTACCGGGACAGGTGGCCCGACAGCTCCTACAATGAGCAGTTCTTC. Its protein is CASSYRDRWPDSSYNEQFF.